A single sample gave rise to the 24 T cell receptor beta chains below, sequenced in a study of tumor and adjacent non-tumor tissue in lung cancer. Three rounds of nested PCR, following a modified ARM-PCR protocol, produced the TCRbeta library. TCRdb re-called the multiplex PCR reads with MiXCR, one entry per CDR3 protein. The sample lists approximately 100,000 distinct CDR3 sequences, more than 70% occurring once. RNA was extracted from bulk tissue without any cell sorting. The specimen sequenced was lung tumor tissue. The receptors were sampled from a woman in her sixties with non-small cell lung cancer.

This CDR3 reads CAISRAGKETQYF. Written as DNA, the CDR3 is TGTGCTATCAGTCGGGCAGGGAAAGAGACCCAGTACTTC. V and J are TRBV6-1 and TRBJ2-5; tentative D call: TRBD1 (5 bases). The germline CDR1 and CDR2 sequences are MNHNS and SASEGT. The CDR3 spans 13 residues.

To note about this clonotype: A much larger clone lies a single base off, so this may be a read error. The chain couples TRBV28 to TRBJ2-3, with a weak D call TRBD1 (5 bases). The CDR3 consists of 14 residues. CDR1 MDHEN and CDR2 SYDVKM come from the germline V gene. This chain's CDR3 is CASSPYQGADSQYF. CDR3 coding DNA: TGTGCCAGCAGTCCTTACCAGGGCGCAGATTCGCAGTATTTT. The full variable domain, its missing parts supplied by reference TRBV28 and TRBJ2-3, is DVKVTQSSRYLVKRTGEKVFLECVQDMDHENMFWYRQDPGLGLRLIYFSYDVKMKEKGDIPEGYSVSREKKERFSLILESASTNQTSMYLCASSPYQGADSQYFGPGTRLTVL.

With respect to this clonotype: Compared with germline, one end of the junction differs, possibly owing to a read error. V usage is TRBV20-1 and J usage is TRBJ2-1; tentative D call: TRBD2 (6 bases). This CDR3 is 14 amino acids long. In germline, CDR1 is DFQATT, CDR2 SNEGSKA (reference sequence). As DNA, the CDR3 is TGTAGTGCCTCAGTGGGAGGTACGCTGGATGAGCAGCTCTTC. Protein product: CSASVGGTLDEQLF.

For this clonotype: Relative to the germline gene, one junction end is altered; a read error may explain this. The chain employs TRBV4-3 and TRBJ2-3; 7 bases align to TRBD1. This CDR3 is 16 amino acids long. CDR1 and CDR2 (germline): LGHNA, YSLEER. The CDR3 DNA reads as TGCGCCAGCAGCCAAGAAGTCCGGACAGGCGCAGATTCGCAGGATTTT. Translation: CASSQEVRTGADSQDF.

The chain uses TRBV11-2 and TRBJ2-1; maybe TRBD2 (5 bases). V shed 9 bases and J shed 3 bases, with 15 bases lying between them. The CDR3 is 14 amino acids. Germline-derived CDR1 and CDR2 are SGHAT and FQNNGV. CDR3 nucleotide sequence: TGTGCCAGTAGCCAATCCGGACTCTACAATGAGCAGTTCTTC. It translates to CASSQSGLYNEQFF.

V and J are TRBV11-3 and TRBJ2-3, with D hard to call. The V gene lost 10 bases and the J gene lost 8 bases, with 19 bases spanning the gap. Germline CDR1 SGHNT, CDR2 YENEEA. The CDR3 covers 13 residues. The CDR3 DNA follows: TGTGCCATCAGGAAGAGCCAAGGTGGTACGCAGTATTTT. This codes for CAIRKSQGGTQYF.

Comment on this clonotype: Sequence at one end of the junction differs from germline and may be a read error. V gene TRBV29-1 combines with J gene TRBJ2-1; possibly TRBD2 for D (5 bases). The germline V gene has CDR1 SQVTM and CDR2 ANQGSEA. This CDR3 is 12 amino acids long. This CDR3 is CSVDQRAGEQFF. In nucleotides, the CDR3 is TGCAGCGTTGACCAGAGGGCGGGTGAGCAATTCTTC.

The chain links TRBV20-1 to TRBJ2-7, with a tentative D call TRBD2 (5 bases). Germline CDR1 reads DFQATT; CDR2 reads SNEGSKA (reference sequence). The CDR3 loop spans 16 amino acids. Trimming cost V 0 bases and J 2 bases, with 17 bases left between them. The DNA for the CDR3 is TGCAGTGCTAGAGATGGGAGCGTGTACATCACCTACGAGCAGTACTTC. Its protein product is CSARDGSVYITYEQYF.

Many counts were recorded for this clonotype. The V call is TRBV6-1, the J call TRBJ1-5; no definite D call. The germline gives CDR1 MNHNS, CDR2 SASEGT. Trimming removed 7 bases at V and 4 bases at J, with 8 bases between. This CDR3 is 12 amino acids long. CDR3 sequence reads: CASKNGNQPQHF. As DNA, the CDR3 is TGTGCCAGCAAGAACGGGAATCAGCCCCAGCATTTT.

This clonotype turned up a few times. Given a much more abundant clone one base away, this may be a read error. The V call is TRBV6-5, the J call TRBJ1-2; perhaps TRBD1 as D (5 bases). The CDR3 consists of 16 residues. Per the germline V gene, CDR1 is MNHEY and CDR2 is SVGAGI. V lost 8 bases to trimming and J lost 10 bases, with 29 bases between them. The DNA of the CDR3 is TGTGCCAGCCTTCCAAAGTGGGGGGTAACGTATCGTGACTACACCTTC. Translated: CASLPKWGVTYRDYTF.

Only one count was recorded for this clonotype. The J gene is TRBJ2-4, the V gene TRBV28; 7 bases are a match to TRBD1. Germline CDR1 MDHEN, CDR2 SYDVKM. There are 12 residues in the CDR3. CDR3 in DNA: TGTGGCACAGGGGAATCAAGAAACATTCAGTACTTC. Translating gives CGTGESRNIQYF.

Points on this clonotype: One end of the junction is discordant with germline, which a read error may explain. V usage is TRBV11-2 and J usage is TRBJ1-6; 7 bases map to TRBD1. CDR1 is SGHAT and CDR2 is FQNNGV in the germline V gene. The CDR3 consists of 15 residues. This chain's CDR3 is CASSLDIAGGTPLLF. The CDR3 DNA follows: TGTGCCAGTAGCTTAGATATTGCAGGGGGGACACCCCTCCTCTTT. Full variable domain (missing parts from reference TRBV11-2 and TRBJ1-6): EAGVAQSPRYKIIEKRQSVAFWCNPISGHATLYWYQQILGQGPKLLIQFQNNGVVDDSQLPKDRFSAERLKGVDSTLKIQPAKLEDSAVYLCASSLDIAGGTPLLFGNGTRLTVT.

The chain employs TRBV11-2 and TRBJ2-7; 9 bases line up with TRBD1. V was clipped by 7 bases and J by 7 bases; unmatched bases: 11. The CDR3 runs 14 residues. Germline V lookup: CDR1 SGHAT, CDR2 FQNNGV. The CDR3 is CASIRDRARGEQYF. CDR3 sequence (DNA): TGTGCCAGCATCCGGGACAGGGCAAGGGGAGAGCAGTACTTC.

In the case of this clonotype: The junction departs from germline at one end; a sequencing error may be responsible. CDR3 DNA sequence: TGCTGTGCTAGGATCTGGACTAGCGTCACCGGGGAGCTGTTTTTT. Translating it yields CCARIWTSVTGELFF. This chain connects TRBV20-1 to TRBJ2-2; 9 bases fit TRBD2. The V gene's germline CDR1 is DFQATT and CDR2 SNEGSKA (reference sequence). CDR3 length: 15 amino acids.

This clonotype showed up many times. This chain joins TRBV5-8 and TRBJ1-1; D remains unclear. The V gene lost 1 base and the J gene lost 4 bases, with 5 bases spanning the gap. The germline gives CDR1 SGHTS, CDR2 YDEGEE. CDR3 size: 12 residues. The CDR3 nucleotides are TGTGCCAGCAGCTTGTATCGCACTGAAGCTTTCTTT. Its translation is CASSLYRTEAFF.

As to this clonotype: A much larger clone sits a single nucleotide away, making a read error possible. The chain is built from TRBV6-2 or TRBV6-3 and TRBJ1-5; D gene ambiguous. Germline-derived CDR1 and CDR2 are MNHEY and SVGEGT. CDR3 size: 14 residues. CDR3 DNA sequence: TGTGGCAGCAGTCCTAGGAGTAGCAATCAGCCCCAGCATTTT. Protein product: CGSSPRSSNQPQHF.

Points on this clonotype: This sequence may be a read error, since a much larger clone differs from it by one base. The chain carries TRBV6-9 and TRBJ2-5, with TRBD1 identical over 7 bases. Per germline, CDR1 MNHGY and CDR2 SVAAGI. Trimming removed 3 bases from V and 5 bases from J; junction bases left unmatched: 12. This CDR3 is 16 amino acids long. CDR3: CASSYSINRGFETQYF. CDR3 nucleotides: TGTGCCAGCAGTTACAGCATTAACAGGGGTTTTGAGACCCAGTACTTC.

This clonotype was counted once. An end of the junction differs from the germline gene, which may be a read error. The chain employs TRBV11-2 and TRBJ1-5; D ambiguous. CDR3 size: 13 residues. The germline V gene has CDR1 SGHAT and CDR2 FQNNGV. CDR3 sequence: CASSFTGSEPQHF. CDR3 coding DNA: TGTGCCAGCAGCTTTACCGGGAGTGAGCCCCAACATTTT. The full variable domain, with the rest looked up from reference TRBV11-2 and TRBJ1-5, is EAGVAQSPRYKIIEKRQSVAFWCNPISGHATLYWYQQILGQGPKLLIQFQNNGVVDDSQLPKDRFSAERLKGVDSTLKIQPAKLEDSAVYLCASSFTGSEPQHFGDGTRLSIL.

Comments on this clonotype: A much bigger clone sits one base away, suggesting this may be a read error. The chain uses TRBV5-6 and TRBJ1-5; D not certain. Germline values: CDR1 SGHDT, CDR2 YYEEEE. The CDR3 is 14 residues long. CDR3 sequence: CGSSLAKGRQPQHF. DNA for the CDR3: TGTGGCAGCAGCTTGGCAAAGGGCCGTCAGCCCCAGCATTTT. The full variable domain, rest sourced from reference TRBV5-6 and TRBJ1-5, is DAGVTQSPTHLIKTRGQQVTLRCSPKSGHDTVSWYQQALGQGPQFIFQYYEEEERQRGNFPDRFSGHQFPNYSSELNVNALLLGDSALYLCGSSLAKGRQPQHFGDGTRLSIL.

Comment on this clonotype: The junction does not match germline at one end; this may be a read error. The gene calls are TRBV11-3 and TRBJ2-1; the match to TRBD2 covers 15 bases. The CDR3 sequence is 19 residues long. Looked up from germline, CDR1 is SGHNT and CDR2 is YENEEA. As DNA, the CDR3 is TGTGCCAGCAGCCACCAGGGACTAGCGGGGGGAAGGTCCTGCAATGAGCAGTTCTTC. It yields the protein CASSHQGLAGGRSCNEQFF.

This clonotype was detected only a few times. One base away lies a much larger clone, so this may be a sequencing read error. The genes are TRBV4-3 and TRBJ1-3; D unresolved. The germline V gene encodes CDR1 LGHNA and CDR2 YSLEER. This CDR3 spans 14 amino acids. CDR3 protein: CAGSQFPVGNTIYF. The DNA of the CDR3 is TGCGCCGGCAGCCAATTCCCAGTCGGAAACACCATATATTTT.

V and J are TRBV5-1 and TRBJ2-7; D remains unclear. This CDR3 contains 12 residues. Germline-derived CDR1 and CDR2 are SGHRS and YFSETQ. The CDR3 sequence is CISSLDVYEQYF. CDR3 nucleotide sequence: TGCATCAGCAGCTTGGACGTTTACGAGCAGTACTTC.

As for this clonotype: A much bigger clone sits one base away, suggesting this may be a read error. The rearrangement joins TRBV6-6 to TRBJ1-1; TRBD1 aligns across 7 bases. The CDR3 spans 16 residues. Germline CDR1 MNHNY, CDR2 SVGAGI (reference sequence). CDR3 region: CASSTRQGNLNTEAIF. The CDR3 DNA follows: TGTGCCAGCAGCACCCGACAGGGAAACTTGAACACTGAAGCTATCTTT.

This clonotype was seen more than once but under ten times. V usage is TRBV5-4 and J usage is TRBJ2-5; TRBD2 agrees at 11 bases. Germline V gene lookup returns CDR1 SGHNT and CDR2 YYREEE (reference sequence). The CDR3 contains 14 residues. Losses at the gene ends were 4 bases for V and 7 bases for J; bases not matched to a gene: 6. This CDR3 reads CASSPGGLAGTQYF. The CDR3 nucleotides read TGTGCCAGCAGCCCGGGAGGACTAGCGGGGACCCAGTACTTC.